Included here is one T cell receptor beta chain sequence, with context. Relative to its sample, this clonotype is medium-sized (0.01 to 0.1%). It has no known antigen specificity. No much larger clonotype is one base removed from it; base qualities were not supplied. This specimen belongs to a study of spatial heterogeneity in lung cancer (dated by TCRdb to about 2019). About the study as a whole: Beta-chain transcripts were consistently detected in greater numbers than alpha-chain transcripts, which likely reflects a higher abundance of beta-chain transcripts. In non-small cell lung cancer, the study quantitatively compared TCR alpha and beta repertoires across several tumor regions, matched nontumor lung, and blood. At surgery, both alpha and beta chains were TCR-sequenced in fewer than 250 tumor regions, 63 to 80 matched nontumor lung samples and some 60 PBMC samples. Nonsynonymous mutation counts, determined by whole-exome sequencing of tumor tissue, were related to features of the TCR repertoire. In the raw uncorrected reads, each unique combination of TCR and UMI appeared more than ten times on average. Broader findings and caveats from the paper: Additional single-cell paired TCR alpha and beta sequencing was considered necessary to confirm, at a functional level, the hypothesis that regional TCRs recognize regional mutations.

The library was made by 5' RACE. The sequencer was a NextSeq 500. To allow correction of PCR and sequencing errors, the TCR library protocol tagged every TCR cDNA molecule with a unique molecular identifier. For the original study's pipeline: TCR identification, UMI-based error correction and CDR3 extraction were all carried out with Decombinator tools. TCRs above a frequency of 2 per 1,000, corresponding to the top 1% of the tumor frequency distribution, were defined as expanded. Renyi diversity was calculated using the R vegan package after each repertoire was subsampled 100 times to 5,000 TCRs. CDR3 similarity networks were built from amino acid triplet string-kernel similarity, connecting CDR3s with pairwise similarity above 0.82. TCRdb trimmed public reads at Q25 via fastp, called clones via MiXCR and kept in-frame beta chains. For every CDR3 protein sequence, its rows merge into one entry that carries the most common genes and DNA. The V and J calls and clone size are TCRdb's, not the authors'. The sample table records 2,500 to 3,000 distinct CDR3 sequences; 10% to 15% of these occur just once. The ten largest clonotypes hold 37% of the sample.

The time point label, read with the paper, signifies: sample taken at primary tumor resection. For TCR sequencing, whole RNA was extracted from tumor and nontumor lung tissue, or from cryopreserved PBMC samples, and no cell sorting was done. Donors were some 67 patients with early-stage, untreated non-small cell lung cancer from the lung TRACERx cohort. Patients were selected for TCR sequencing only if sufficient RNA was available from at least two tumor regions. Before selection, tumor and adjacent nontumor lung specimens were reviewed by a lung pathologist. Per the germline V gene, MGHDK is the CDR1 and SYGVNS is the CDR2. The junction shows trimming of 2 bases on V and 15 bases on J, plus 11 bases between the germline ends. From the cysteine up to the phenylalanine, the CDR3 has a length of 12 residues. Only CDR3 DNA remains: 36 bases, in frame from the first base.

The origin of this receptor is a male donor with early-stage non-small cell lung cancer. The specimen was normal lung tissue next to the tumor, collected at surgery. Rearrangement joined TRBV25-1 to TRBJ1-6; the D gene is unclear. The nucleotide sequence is TGTGCCAGCAGTGAAGGAGGAAGAGTCCTCCACTTT. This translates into CASSEGGRVLHF.